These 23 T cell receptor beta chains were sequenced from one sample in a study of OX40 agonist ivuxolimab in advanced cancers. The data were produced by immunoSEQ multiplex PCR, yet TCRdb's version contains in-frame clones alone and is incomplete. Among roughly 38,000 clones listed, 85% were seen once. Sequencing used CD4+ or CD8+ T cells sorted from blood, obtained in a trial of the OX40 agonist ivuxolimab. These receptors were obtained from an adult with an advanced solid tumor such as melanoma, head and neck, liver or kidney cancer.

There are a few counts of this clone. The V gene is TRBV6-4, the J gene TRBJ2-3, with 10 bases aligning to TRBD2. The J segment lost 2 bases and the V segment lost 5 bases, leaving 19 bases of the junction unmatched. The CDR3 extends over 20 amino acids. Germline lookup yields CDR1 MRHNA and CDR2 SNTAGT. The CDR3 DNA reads TGTGCCAGCAGTCTAAACGCGGGACTAGCGTCTCGAAAGTTCACAGATACGCAGTATTTT. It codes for CASSLNAGLASRKFTDTQYF.

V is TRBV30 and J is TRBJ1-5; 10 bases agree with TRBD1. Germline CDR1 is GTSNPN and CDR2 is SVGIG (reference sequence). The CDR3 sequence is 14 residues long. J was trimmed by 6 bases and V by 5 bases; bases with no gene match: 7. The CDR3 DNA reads TGTGCCTGGCAATCCGGGACAGGGGTTCAGCCCCAGCATTTT. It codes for CAWQSGTGVQPQHF.

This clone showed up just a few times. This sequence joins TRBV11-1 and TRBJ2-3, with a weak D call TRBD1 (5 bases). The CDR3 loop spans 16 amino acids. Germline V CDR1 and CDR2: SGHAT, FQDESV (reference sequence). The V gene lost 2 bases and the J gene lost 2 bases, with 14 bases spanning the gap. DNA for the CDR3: TGTGCCAGCAGCTTATGGACAATTACCTCCACAGATACGCAGTATTTT. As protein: CASSLWTITSTDTQYF.

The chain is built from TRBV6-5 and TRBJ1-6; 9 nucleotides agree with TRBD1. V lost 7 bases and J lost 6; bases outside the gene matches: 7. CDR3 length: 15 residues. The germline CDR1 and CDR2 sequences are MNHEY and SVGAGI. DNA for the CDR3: TGTGCCAGCAAGGCCCGGGACAGGGCTAATTCACCCCTCCACTTT. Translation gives CASKARDRANSPLHF.

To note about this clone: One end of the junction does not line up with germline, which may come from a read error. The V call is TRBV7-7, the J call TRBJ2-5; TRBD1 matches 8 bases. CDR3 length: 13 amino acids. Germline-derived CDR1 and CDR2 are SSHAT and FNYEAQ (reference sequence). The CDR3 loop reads CASSADRGETQYF. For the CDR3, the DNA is TGTGCTAGCAGCGCTGACAGGGGAGAGACCCAGTACTTC. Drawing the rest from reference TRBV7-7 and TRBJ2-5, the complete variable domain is GAGVSQSPRYKVTKRGQDVTLRCDPISSHATLYWYQQALGQGPEFLTYFNYEAQPDKSGLPSDRFSAERPEGSISTLTIQRTEQRDSAMYRCASSADRGETQYFGPGTRLLVL.

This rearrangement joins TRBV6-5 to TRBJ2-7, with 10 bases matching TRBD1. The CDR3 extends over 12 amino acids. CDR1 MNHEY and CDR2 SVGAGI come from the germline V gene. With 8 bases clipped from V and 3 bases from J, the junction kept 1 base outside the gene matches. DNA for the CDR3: TGTGCCAGCGGGACAGGGGACTACGAGCAGTACTTC. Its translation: CASGTGDYEQYF.

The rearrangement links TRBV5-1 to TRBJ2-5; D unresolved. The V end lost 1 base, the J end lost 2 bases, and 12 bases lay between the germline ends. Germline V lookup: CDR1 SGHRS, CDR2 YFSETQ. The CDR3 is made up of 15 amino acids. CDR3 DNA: TGCGCCAGCAGCTTGTTGTCAGCGACTCAAGAGACCCAGTACTTC. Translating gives CASSLLSATQETQYF.

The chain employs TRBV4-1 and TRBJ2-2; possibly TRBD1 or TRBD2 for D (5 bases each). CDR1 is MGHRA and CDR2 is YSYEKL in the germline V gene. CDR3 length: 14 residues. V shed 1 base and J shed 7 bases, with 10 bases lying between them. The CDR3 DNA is TGCGCCAGCAGCCAAGCGGGGACGGGCGGGGAGCTGTTTTTT. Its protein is CASSQAGTGGELFF.

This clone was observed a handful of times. The CDR3 sequence is CASRPAGAGNTIYF. The CDR3 DNA reads TGTGCCAGCAGGCCTGCAGGGGCTGGAAACACCATATATTTT. V gene TRBV7-2 combines with J gene TRBJ1-3; D might be TRBD1 (6 bases). CDR3 length: 14 residues. Germline V gene sequence: CDR1 SGHTA, CDR2 FQGNSA. The V end was cut by 6 bases, the J end by 2 bases, with 11 bases between.

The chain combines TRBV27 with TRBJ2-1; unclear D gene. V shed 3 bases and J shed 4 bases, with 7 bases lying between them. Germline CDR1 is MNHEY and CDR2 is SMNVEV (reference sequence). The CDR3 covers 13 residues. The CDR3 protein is CASSLNTYNEQFF. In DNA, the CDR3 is TGTGCCAGCAGTTTGAACACATACAATGAGCAGTTCTTC.

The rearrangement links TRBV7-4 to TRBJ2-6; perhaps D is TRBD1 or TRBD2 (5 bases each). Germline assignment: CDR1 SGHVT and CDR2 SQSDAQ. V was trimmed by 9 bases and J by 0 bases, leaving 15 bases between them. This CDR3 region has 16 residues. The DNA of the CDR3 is TGTGCCAGTCCTTTACGGGGCAACTCTGGGGCCAACGTCCTGACTTTC. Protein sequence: CASPLRGNSGANVLTF.

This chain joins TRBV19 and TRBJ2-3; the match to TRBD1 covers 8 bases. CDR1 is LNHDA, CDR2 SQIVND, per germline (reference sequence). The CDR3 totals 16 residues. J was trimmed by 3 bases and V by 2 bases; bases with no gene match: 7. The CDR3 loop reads CASSINRGVWTDTQYF. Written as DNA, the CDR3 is TGTGCCAGTAGTATAAACAGGGGGGTGTGGACAGATACGCAGTATTTT.

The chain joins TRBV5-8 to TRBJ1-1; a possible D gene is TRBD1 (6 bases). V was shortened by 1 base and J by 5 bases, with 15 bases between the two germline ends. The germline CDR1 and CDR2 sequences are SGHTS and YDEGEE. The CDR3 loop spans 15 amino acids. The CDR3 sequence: CASSLNWGGATEAFF. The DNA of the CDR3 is TGTGCCAGCAGCTTGAACTGGGGGGGCGCGACTGAAGCTTTCTTT.

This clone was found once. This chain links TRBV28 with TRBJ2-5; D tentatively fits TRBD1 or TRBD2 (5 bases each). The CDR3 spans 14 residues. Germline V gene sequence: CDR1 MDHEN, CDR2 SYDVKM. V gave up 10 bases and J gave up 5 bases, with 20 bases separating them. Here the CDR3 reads CATLGAGPGETQYF. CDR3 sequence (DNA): TGTGCCACCCTCGGGGCAGGGCCGGGGGAGACCCAGTACTTC.

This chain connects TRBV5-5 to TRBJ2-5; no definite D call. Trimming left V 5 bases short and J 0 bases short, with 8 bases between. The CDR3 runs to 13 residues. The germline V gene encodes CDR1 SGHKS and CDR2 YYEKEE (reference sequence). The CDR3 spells CASRWAYQETQYF. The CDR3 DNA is TGTGCCAGCAGGTGGGCGTACCAAGAGACCCAGTACTTC.

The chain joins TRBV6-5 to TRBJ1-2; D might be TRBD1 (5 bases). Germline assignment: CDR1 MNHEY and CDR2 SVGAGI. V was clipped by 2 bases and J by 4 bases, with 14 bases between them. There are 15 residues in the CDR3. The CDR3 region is CASSYEVTAGYGYTF. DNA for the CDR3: TGTGCCAGCAGTTACGAAGTGACAGCAGGCTATGGCTACACCTTC.

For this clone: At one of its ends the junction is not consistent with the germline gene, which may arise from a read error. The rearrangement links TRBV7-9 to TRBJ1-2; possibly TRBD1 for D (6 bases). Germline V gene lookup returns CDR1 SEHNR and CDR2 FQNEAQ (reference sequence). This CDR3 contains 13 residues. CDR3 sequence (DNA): TGTGCCAGCAGCCTAGCAGGGGACTATGGCTACACCTTC. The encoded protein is CASSLAGDYGYTF.

CDR3 DNA: TGTGCCAGCTCACCGTTGGGACAGGGGATTTTGGCTGGGGCCAACGTCCTGACTTTC. The encoded protein is CASSPLGQGILAGANVLTF. This chain links TRBV18 with TRBJ2-6, with 10 bases fitting TRBD1. Germline CDR1 is KGHSH and CDR2 is LQKENI. This CDR3 spans 19 amino acids. The V gene end was trimmed by 3 bases and the J gene end by 2 bases; junction bases not matched to a gene: 10.

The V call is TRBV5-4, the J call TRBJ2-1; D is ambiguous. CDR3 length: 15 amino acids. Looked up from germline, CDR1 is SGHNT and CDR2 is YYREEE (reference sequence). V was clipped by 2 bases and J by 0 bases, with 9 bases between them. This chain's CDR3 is CASSLAQYSYNEQFF. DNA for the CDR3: TGTGCCAGCAGCTTAGCCCAATACTCCTACAATGAGCAGTTCTTC.

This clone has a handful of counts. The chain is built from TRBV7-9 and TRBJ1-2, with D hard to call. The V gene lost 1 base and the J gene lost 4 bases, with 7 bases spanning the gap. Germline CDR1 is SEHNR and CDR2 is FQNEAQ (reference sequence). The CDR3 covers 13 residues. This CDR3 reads CASSLGGAYGYTF. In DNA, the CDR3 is TGTGCCAGCAGCTTAGGGGGAGCCTATGGCTACACCTTC.

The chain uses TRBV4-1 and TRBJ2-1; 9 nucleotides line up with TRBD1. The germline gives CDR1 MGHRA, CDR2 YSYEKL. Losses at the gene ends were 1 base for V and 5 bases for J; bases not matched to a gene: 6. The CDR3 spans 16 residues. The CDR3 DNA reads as TGCGCCAGCAGCCAAGGGCGCGGGACAGGGAACAATGAGCAGTTCTTC. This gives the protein CASSQGRGTGNNEQFF.

CDR3 DNA: TGTGCCAGCAGCCTAGGGACTAGCGACTACGAGCAGTACTTC. Its translation: CASSLGTSDYEQYF. This rearrangement joins TRBV4-2 to TRBJ2-7; TRBD2 aligns across 10 bases. J lost 3 bases, V lost 4 bases, and 3 bases had no gene match. Germline assignment: CDR1 LGHNA and CDR2 YNFKEQ. The CDR3 length is 14 residues.

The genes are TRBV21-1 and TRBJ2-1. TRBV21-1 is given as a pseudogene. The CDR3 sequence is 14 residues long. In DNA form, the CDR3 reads TGTGCCAGCAGAGACGCAGGGAGAGGTGATGAGCAGTTCTTC. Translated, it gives CASRDAGRGDEQFF.